This T cell receptor (beta chain) comes out of a study of blood T cell repertoires in COVID-19. In the study overall: Samples taken during acute and convalescent COVID-19 were collected in the United States, Italy and Spain. The cDNA or gDNA used as material had been derived from T cells, B-cell-depleted T cells, or PBMCs.

In the study's own analysis: Reference gene primer amplification gave estimated nucleated cell counts. Sequencing used immunoSEQ multiplex PCR; TCRdb keeps in-frame clones, though not all of them. V, J and clone size are taken as reported in that table, and D and trimming were inferred from the DNA itself. The profile shows approximately 250,000 clones, about 89% of them singletons. The V and J ends lost 8 bases and 7 bases respectively, with 15 bases between them. This CDR3 has 14 amino acids. The germline gives CDR1 MNHEY, CDR2 SVGAGI. Sequencing used peripheral blood. The rearrangement uses TRBV6-5 and TRBJ1-6; possible D gene TRBD1, 6 bases. The sequence was collected from a middle-aged man with active or convalescent COVID-19. CDR3 nucleotides: TGTGCCAGCCGAGCCTTTACAGGGAATTCACCCCTCCACTTT. This sequence encodes CASRAFTGNSPLHF.